This T cell receptor (beta chain) was recorded in a study of T cells in Graves' hyperthyroidism and ophthalmopathy. This CDR3 spans 12 amino acids. Germline V gene sequence: CDR1 DFQATT, CDR2 SNEGSKA (reference sequence). TCR beta CDR3 regions were amplified from RNA transcripts. TCR CDR3 regions were first amplified by RT-PCR with HTBI primers. TCRdb re-analysed the multiplex PCR reads in MiXCR, keeping a single row per CDR3 protein. The table shows 480,000 or so distinct CDR3 sequences, with around 50% occurring only once. It was uncontrolled infection, other autoimmune disease, pregnancy or lactation that excluded patients. Clinical symptoms, serum thyroxine, TRAb, thyroid ultrasound and orbital computed tomography informed diagnoses.

The sequenced sample was peripheral blood or thyroid tissue (not recorded which). This chain joins TRBV20-1 and TRBJ1-1; D is unclear. The origin of this receptor is an adult woman with Graves' disease, either hyperthyroidism or ophthalmopathy (not recorded which). CDR3 region: CMAPVMNTEAFF. CDR3 nucleotides: TGCATGGCCCCTGTTATGAACACTGAAGCTTTCTTT.